These T cell receptor beta chains were read from a single sample in a study of blood T cells in healthy people across ages. Via MiXCR, TCRdb re-called the 5' RACE reads, giving one row per CDR3 protein. The table shows under 850,000 distinct CDR3 sequences, with 36% occurring only once. The source material was blood. Every receptor here comes from a man aged 18-30 years in good health. The CDR3 runs from the conserved cysteine through the conserved F or W. Fields, in order: D gene, J gene, V gene, CDR3 protein. D genes are given only for firm matches.

TRBD1	TRBJ1-2	TRBV7-2	CASSLAKTGGASGYTF
TRBD1	TRBJ2-1	TRBV28	CASSLVRQGYNEQFF
-	TRBJ2-1	TRBV7-3	CASSPTDLGEQFF
-	TRBJ2-5	TRBV18	CASSPQGYETQYF
-	TRBJ2-4	TRBV4-1	CASSQMSQGLAKNIQYF
-	TRBJ2-5	TRBV5-1	CASRVGQSQETQYF
TRBD1	TRBJ1-6	TRBV5-6	CASSPGQWNSPLHF
TRBD1	TRBJ1-4	TRBV5-1	CASSPFEATGSNEKLFF
TRBD1	TRBJ1-4	TRBV6-1	CASKAGGNNEKLFF
TRBD2	TRBJ2-7	TRBV20-1	CSASERGVYEQYF
-	TRBJ1-5	TRBV4-3	CASSQGPWTPRNQPQHF
TRBD1	TRBJ2-3	TRBV5-1	CASSLRGQGADTQYF
-	TRBJ1-4	TRBV15	CATSRERGPNEKLFF
-	TRBJ1-6	TRBV3-1	CASSRALGDSPLHF
-	TRBJ1-1	TRBV20-1	CSARTTNTEAFF
-	TRBJ1-2	TRBV20-1	CSARDIPGRGGYTF
TRBD1	TRBJ2-7	TRBV6-6	CASSYSRDSNTYEQYF
-	TRBJ2-1	TRBV29-1	CSAPAPVQAEQFF
TRBD1	TRBJ1-5	TRBV20-1	CSARDRGQGSAPQHF
TRBD1	TRBJ2-4	TRBV4-2	CASSQGSSQGQGIFNEQYF
-	-	TRBV12-3/TRBV12-4	CVSSLGVGYNEQYF
TRBD1	TRBJ2-3	TRBV5-1	CASSSPRDRGRPDTQYF
TRBD1	TRBJ1-1	TRBV3-1	CASSQEGADTEAFF
-	TRBJ2-4	TRBV6-5	CASSSSDRTYEQYF
TRBD2	TRBJ2-7	TRBV7-9	CASSSYSSGSSYEQYF
-	TRBJ1-6	TRBV7-8	CASSLASGRPNSPLHF
TRBD1	TRBJ2-2	TRBV10-3	CAISEKTGTEIGGELFF
-	TRBJ1-5	TRBV7-2	CASSLEGSENQPQHF
-	TRBJ1-5	TRBV9	CASSVAHSNQPQHF
TRBD2	TRBJ2-1	TRBV20-1	CSASSSGRDNEQFF
TRBD2	TRBJ2-3	TRBV7-3	CASSFNLAGSTDTQYF
-	TRBJ2-1	TRBV27	CASSLSRVGQRNNEQFF
TRBD2	TRBJ2-2	TRBV12-3/TRBV12-4	CASRATSGGATGELFF
-	TRBJ2-1	TRBV6-5	CASSRAKVNEQFF
TRBD1	TRBJ2-5	TRBV5-1	CASSDLGQEETQYF
-	TRBJ2-7	TRBV7-9	CASSPNDKQSSYEQYF
-	TRBJ1-2	TRBV28	CASSFGVSVGYTF
-	-	TRBV30	CAWLPRGGHEQYF
-	-	TRBV7-2	CASSPGTRISNEQYF
TRBD2	TRBJ2-7	TRBV20-1	CSAYSGGASNEQYF
-	TRBJ2-7	TRBV4-3	CASSQDDSGNYEQYF
-	TRBJ1-5	TRBV5-4	CAGKGGRNQPQHF
-	TRBJ1-5	TRBV12-3/TRBV12-4	CASSLTLSPQHF
TRBD1	TRBJ1-2	TRBV25-1	CASQEQGNYGYTF
-	TRBJ2-7	TRBV12-3/TRBV12-4	CASSLGNSYEQYF
TRBD2	TRBJ2-1	TRBV4-2	CASSQESLAGGNNEQFF
-	TRBJ2-1	TRBV7-3	CASSTGEVRGYNEQFF
TRBD1	TRBJ1-1	TRBV12-3/TRBV12-4	CASSPQDRGDTEAFF
TRBD1	-	TRBV7-2	CASSLSGQGYNEQYF
TRBD2	TRBJ2-3	TRBV5-5	CASSFGASGGVTDTQYF
-	TRBJ2-1	TRBV4-3	CASSQARAREQFF
TRBD1	-	TRBV20-1	CSAQRARGPREQYF
TRBD1	TRBJ1-4	TRBV10-3	CAIRDRATNEKLFF
TRBD2	TRBJ2-1	TRBV4-3	CASSQDQWWGGTYNEQFF
-	TRBJ1-5	TRBV20-1	CSARDVKRNHQPQHF
-	TRBJ2-7	TRBV29-1	CSVLKRDEQYF
-	TRBJ1-4	TRBV12-3/TRBV12-4	CASSLQGPKEKLFF